A selection of T cell receptor beta chains follows, all from one sample in a study of blood T cell repertoires in COVID-19. Profiling relied on immunoSEQ multiplex PCR, and the TCRdb table lists in-frame clones only, not all of them. The sample lists about 150,000 clones; 80% to 90% were seen once. The specimen was peripheral blood. The receptors here all came from an elderly woman with acute or convalescent COVID-19. The CDR3 runs from the conserved cysteine through the conserved F or W. Each record gives: D gene, J gene, V gene, CDR3 protein. A D gene is named only where the DNA matches it firmly.

d_call: -
j_call: TRBJ1-3
v_call: TRBV5-1
cdr3_aa: CASSWAGTQGNTIYF

d_call: -
j_call: TRBJ2-5
v_call: TRBV5-1
cdr3_aa: CASSLATGKETQYF

d_call: -
j_call: TRBJ1-2
v_call: TRBV10-3
cdr3_aa: CAISARGIHGYTF

d_call: -
j_call: TRBJ2-7
v_call: TRBV4-3
cdr3_aa: CASSQDQAPSEQYF

d_call: TRBD2
j_call: TRBJ2-3
v_call: TRBV4-1
cdr3_aa: CASSPGAGVTDTQYF

d_call: -
j_call: TRBJ1-2
v_call: TRBV28
cdr3_aa: CASGSQGRVGGYTF

d_call: -
j_call: TRBJ1-1
v_call: TRBV19
cdr3_aa: CASKHQRGNTEAFF

d_call: -
j_call: TRBJ1-5
v_call: TRBV6-5
cdr3_aa: CASRPSGIQDQPQHF

d_call: -
j_call: TRBJ2-7
v_call: TRBV28
cdr3_aa: CASSLSVGSRGEQYF

d_call: -
j_call: TRBJ1-4
v_call: TRBV7-3
cdr3_aa: CASSSGLGEKLFF

d_call: -
j_call: TRBJ1-1
v_call: TRBV19
cdr3_aa: CASSSLGQTTEAFF

d_call: -
j_call: TRBJ2-3
v_call: TRBV28
cdr3_aa: CASSLRGYRAVTQYF

d_call: TRBD2
j_call: TRBJ2-1
v_call: TRBV28
cdr3_aa: CASTPGLAGGPRFF

d_call: TRBD2
j_call: TRBJ2-5
v_call: TRBV5-1
cdr3_aa: CASTLTSGSSAGTQYF

d_call: TRBD2
j_call: TRBJ2-1
v_call: TRBV3-1/TRBV3-2
cdr3_aa: CASSQGGLADLNEQFF

d_call: TRBD2
j_call: TRBJ2-2
v_call: TRBV11-2
cdr3_aa: CASSSPAGGGTGELFF

d_call: TRBD2
j_call: TRBJ2-3
v_call: TRBV5-1
cdr3_aa: CASSFHLGTSGAKDTQYF

d_call: -
j_call: TRBJ2-7
v_call: TRBV3-1/TRBV3-2
cdr3_aa: CASSQVPQTYEQYF

d_call: TRBD1
j_call: TRBJ2-3
v_call: TRBV6-1
cdr3_aa: CASSEGQGATQYF

d_call: TRBD1
j_call: TRBJ2-1
v_call: TRBV6-2/TRBV6-3
cdr3_aa: CASSYSISGGRNEQFF

d_call: -
j_call: TRBJ2-7
v_call: TRBV10-3
cdr3_aa: CAISEPRDSTEQYF

d_call: TRBD1
j_call: TRBJ1-1
v_call: TRBV30
cdr3_aa: CAWRSGGGTEAFF

d_call: TRBD1
j_call: TRBJ2-5
v_call: TRBV7-2
cdr3_aa: CASSFGQGRAETQYF

d_call: TRBD2
j_call: TRBJ2-3
v_call: TRBV12-3/TRBV12-4
cdr3_aa: CASSKLAAAGYF

d_call: TRBD1
j_call: TRBJ2-1
v_call: TRBV6-2/TRBV6-3
cdr3_aa: CASSSRGLGLVAFF

d_call: -
j_call: TRBJ1-2
v_call: TRBV19
cdr3_aa: CASSIGASGYTF

d_call: TRBD1
j_call: TRBJ1-4
v_call: TRBV7-8
cdr3_aa: CASSLDRGSNEKLFF

d_call: TRBD1
j_call: TRBJ1-1
v_call: TRBV6-2/TRBV6-3
cdr3_aa: CASGHSQGGNTEAFF

d_call: TRBD1
j_call: TRBJ2-2
v_call: TRBV7-2
cdr3_aa: CASSLVGQGAPGELFF

d_call: -
j_call: TRBJ2-5
v_call: TRBV18
cdr3_aa: CASSPAEGTQYF

d_call: -
j_call: TRBJ1-6
v_call: TRBV19
cdr3_aa: CASSPKGRVNNSPLHF

d_call: -
j_call: TRBJ2-7
v_call: TRBV2
cdr3_aa: CASGIYEQYF

d_call: TRBD1
j_call: TRBJ1-5
v_call: TRBV2
cdr3_aa: CASREEDRGYDQPQHF

d_call: -
j_call: TRBJ1-2
v_call: TRBV7-2
cdr3_aa: CASSPDPGAGGYTF

d_call: TRBD2
j_call: TRBJ2-1
v_call: TRBV4-1
cdr3_aa: CASAAREGVQFF

d_call: -
j_call: TRBJ2-7
v_call: TRBV6-2/TRBV6-3
cdr3_aa: CASSSYYEQYF

d_call: -
j_call: TRBJ2-5
v_call: TRBV6-7
cdr3_aa: CASSYKAGAQETQYF

d_call: -
j_call: TRBJ2-2
v_call: TRBV7-2
cdr3_aa: CASSYDPGVTGELFF

d_call: TRBD1
j_call: TRBJ1-5
v_call: TRBV15
cdr3_aa: CATSTQGVRNQPQHF

d_call: TRBD1
j_call: TRBJ2-7
v_call: TRBV6-5
cdr3_aa: CASSSTRAGGFEQYF

d_call: -
j_call: TRBJ2-3
v_call: TRBV24-1
cdr3_aa: CATSDAGTSPTDTQYF

d_call: -
j_call: TRBJ2-5
v_call: TRBV7-9
cdr3_aa: CASSLSTPQETQYF

d_call: -
j_call: TRBJ1-4
v_call: TRBV19
cdr3_aa: CASSMRRTNEKLFF

d_call: TRBD2
j_call: TRBJ2-7
v_call: TRBV7-2
cdr3_aa: CASSLRVGGGSSEQYF

d_call: -
j_call: TRBJ2-1
v_call: TRBV7-2
cdr3_aa: CASSLSSRPVYKQFF

d_call: TRBD1
j_call: TRBJ2-7
v_call: TRBV4-1
cdr3_aa: CASSQGNRGSYEQYF

d_call: -
j_call: TRBJ2-4
v_call: TRBV5-1
cdr3_aa: CASSRDTKNIQYF

d_call: TRBD1
j_call: TRBJ1-6
v_call: TRBV19
cdr3_aa: CASRDRAHNSPLHF

d_call: -
j_call: TRBJ1-5
v_call: TRBV19
cdr3_aa: CASSIEGGVRGQPQHF

d_call: -
j_call: TRBJ1-2
v_call: TRBV6-2/TRBV6-3
cdr3_aa: CASSSTLGYRGYTF

d_call: -
j_call: TRBJ2-3
v_call: TRBV2
cdr3_aa: CASKYGDISTDTQYF

d_call: -
j_call: TRBJ1-4
v_call: TRBV9
cdr3_aa: CASSLEPNEKLFF

d_call: TRBD1
j_call: TRBJ1-3
v_call: TRBV19
cdr3_aa: CASSLNRGRSGNTIYF

d_call: TRBD1
j_call: TRBJ1-5
v_call: TRBV7-8
cdr3_aa: CASSAGQGITQPQHF

d_call: TRBD1
j_call: TRBJ2-5
v_call: TRBV28
cdr3_aa: CASSLPGTGGQETQYF

d_call: TRBD1
j_call: TRBJ2-1
v_call: TRBV15
cdr3_aa: CATSPRQGAYNEQFF

d_call: -
j_call: TRBJ2-5
v_call: TRBV27
cdr3_aa: CASSLSWQIQETQYF

d_call: -
j_call: TRBJ1-6
v_call: TRBV14
cdr3_aa: CASSNTGNHNSPLHF